This TCR beta chain was captured in a study of neoadjuvant nivolumab and ipilimumab in lung cancer. Study observations and caveats: Only a single major-pathologic-response sample was available for clonality analysis. From pretherapy to surgery, tumor richness and clonality rose with dual therapy. Compared with tumor-adjacent uninvolved lung, resected tumors showed greater richness and clonality.

This clone was counted between two and nine times. Its antigen is as yet unknown. The CDR3 has 11 amino acids. Germline V gene data show CDR1 as SNHLY and CDR2 as FYNNEI. V shed 4 bases and J shed 6 bases, with 5 bases lying between them. Some clones are missing from TCRdb's copy, which holds only in-frame ones; the method was immunoSEQ multiplex PCR. The sample has tens of thousands of clones, 75% to 95% seen once. The receptor was isolated from an adult with non-small cell lung cancer. The V call is TRBV2, the J call TRBJ2-3; D is undetermined. Source: peripheral blood, taken after neoadjuvant nivolumab, alone or with ipilimumab, at or shortly before surgery. The CDR3: CASSGLDTQYF. CDR3 nucleotides: TGTGCCAGCAGTGGCCTCGATACGCAGTATTTT.